A selection of T cell receptor beta chains follows, all from one sample in a study of blood T cell repertoires in COVID-19. TCRdb's table, derived via immunoSEQ multiplex PCR, lists solely in-frame clones and lacks some. The sample consists of about 200,000 clones, 85% of them appearing once. The sample consisted of peripheral blood. Receptor source: a man aged 55 to 70 with COVID-19, enrolled during active disease. Both conserved end residues are part of each CDR3. The order of the fields is V gene, J gene, D gene, clone size, CDR3 DNA, CDR3 protein. The D gene is left open where the match is weak. Size values are once, few and many counts, or a class for expanded clones, and some rows have none.

V gene: TRBV20-1
J gene: TRBJ1-2
D gene: NA
clone size: NA
CDR3 DNA: TGCAGTGCTAGTTCAGGGCCCATCTATGGCTACACCTTC
CDR3 protein: CSASSGPIYGYTF

V gene: TRBV3-1/TRBV3-2
J gene: TRBJ2-3
D gene: NA
clone size: NA
CDR3 DNA: TGTGCCAGCAGCCGGGCCCCAGATACGCAGTATTTT
CDR3 protein: CASSRAPDTQYF

V gene: TRBV12-5
J gene: TRBJ1-3
D gene: TRBD1
clone size: NA
CDR3 DNA: TGTGCTAGTGGTTTGGGGTCGGGACAGTCGGGAAACACCATATATTTT
CDR3 protein: CASGLGSGQSGNTIYF

V gene: TRBV9
J gene: TRBJ1-2
D gene: NA
clone size: NA
CDR3 DNA: TGTGCCAGCAGCGTAGACCCGGGAAGGAATGGCTACACCTTC
CDR3 protein: CASSVDPGRNGYTF

V gene: TRBV24-1
J gene: TRBJ1-5
D gene: TRBD1
clone size: NA
CDR3 DNA: TGTGCCACCTCGACAGGGGACAATCAGCCCCAGCATTTT
CDR3 protein: CATSTGDNQPQHF

V gene: TRBV30
J gene: TRBJ2-3
D gene: TRBD1
clone size: NA
CDR3 DNA: TGTGCCTGGAGTTTGACAGGGAATACGCAGTATTTT
CDR3 protein: CAWSLTGNTQYF

V gene: TRBV20-1
J gene: TRBJ2-7
D gene: NA
clone size: NA
CDR3 DNA: TGCAGTGCTAGTCCCTCCTTAGCCTACGAGCAGTACTTC
CDR3 protein: CSASPSLAYEQYF

V gene: TRBV6-5
J gene: TRBJ2-7
D gene: NA
clone size: NA
CDR3 DNA: TGTGCCAGCAGCCAGAGGGGGATACACTTGGGCGAGCAGTACTTC
CDR3 protein: CASSQRGIHLGEQYF

V gene: TRBV29-1
J gene: TRBJ2-3
D gene: TRBD2
clone size: NA
CDR3 DNA: TGCAGCGTTGAGGCTAGCGGGAGCAGAGATACGCAGTATTTT
CDR3 protein: CSVEASGSRDTQYF

V gene: TRBV2
J gene: TRBJ2-3
D gene: NA
clone size: once
CDR3 DNA: TGTGCCAGCAGGACATACAGGGTGAATACGCAGTATTTT
CDR3 protein: CASRTYRVNTQYF

V gene: TRBV30
J gene: TRBJ2-2
D gene: TRBD1
clone size: NA
CDR3 DNA: TGTGCCTGGGCCGGGACAGGGAACACCGGGGAGCTGTTTTTT
CDR3 protein: CAWAGTGNTGELFF

V gene: TRBV6-2/TRBV6-3
J gene: TRBJ2-1
D gene: TRBD2
clone size: NA
CDR3 DNA: TGTGCCAGCAGTGGCCCGGGACTAGCGTTGACCTACAATGAGCAGTTCTTC
CDR3 protein: CASSGPGLALTYNEQFF

V gene: TRBV28
J gene: TRBJ2-3
D gene: NA
clone size: few
CDR3 DNA: TGTGCCAGCCTAAGGGGGAGGGACTACAGGGATACGCAGTATTTT
CDR3 protein: CASLRGRDYRDTQYF

V gene: TRBV30
J gene: TRBJ1-4
D gene: TRBD1
clone size: NA
CDR3 DNA: TGTGCCTGGAGTGTACAGGGGGCGCGTGAAAAACTGTTTTTT
CDR3 protein: CAWSVQGAREKLFF

V gene: TRBV11-2
J gene: TRBJ1-1
D gene: NA
clone size: NA
CDR3 DNA: TGTGCCAGCAGAATCGGGGGGGCAGCAGGAGCTTTCTTT
CDR3 protein: CASRIGGAAGAFF

V gene: TRBV7-2
J gene: TRBJ2-6
D gene: NA
clone size: NA
CDR3 DNA: TGTGCCAGCAGCTCGGGAGTCGGCGGGGCCAACGTCCTGACTTTC
CDR3 protein: CASSSGVGGANVLTF

V gene: TRBV6-5
J gene: TRBJ2-7
D gene: TRBD1
clone size: NA
CDR3 DNA: TGTGCCAGCAGTTACAGGGACAGGGGGAGTTACGAGCAGTACTTC
CDR3 protein: CASSYRDRGSYEQYF

V gene: TRBV19
J gene: TRBJ1-1
D gene: TRBD1
clone size: NA
CDR3 DNA: TGTGCCAGTGACGAGACAGGGGAATGGAACACTGAAGCTTTCTTT
CDR3 protein: CASDETGEWNTEAFF

V gene: TRBV28
J gene: TRBJ1-3
D gene: NA
clone size: NA
CDR3 DNA: TGTGCCAGCAGTTTACTGGGGAGACGAGGAAACACCATATATTTT
CDR3 protein: CASSLLGRRGNTIYF

V gene: TRBV4-2
J gene: TRBJ1-1
D gene: NA
clone size: few
CDR3 DNA: TGTGCCAGCAGCCAACAGGGCTCGGACACTGAAGCTTTCTTT
CDR3 protein: CASSQQGSDTEAFF

V gene: TRBV12-5
J gene: TRBJ2-1
D gene: NA
clone size: NA
CDR3 DNA: TGTGCTAGTGGTCTTTTCAGCTACAATGAGCAGTTCTTC
CDR3 protein: CASGLFSYNEQFF

V gene: TRBV27
J gene: TRBJ2-7
D gene: TRBD1
clone size: NA
CDR3 DNA: TGTGCCAGCAGTTTAGTGGGACAGGGGAGGAAAGGTTCCTACGAGCAGTACTTC
CDR3 protein: CASSLVGQGRKGSYEQYF

V gene: TRBV10-1
J gene: TRBJ1-6
D gene: NA
clone size: NA
CDR3 DNA: NA
CDR3 protein: CASSSSETYNSPLHF

V gene: TRBV4-1
J gene: TRBJ1-5
D gene: NA
clone size: NA
CDR3 DNA: TGCGCCAGCAGCCAAGAGGCAGGGAAAGGGCCCCAGCATTTT
CDR3 protein: CASSQEAGKGPQHF

V gene: TRBV7-9
J gene: TRBJ2-7
D gene: NA
clone size: once
CDR3 DNA: TGTGCCAGCAGCTCAACAGGCCAGGAGTACTACGAGCAGTACTTC
CDR3 protein: CASSSTGQEYYEQYF

V gene: TRBV3-1/TRBV3-2
J gene: TRBJ1-4
D gene: TRBD1
clone size: few
CDR3 DNA: TGTGCCAGCAGCCAAAGGGACAGTGGTTACATGAAGGGAAAACTGTTTTTT
CDR3 protein: CASSQRDSGYMKGKLFF

V gene: TRBV15
J gene: TRBJ1-1
D gene: NA
clone size: NA
CDR3 DNA: TGTGCCACCAGCGCAGGCAAATCCTCCGGGATACGGGCTTTCTTT
CDR3 protein: CATSAGKSSGIRAFF

V gene: TRBV5-3
J gene: TRBJ2-7
D gene: NA
clone size: NA
CDR3 DNA: TGTGCCAGAAGCTTGTTTGAGCAAGACGAGCAGTACTTC
CDR3 protein: CARSLFEQDEQYF

V gene: TRBV4-2
J gene: TRBJ2-6
D gene: TRBD1
clone size: once
CDR3 DNA: TGTGCCAGCAGCCAAGATCTAGTCGGGACAGGGGCTCCCGGGGCCAACGTCCTGACTTTC
CDR3 protein: CASSQDLVGTGAPGANVLTF